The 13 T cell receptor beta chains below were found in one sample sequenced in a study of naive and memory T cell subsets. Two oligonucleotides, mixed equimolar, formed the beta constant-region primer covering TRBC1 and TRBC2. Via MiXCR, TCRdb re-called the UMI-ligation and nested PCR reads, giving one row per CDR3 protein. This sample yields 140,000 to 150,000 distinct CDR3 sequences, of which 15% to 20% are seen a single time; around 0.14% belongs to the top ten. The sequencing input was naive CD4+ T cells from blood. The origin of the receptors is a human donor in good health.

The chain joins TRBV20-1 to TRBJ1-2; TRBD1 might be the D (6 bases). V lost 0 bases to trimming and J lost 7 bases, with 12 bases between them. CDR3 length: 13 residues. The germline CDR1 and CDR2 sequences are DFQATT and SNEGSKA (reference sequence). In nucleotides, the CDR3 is TGCAGTGCTAGAGATGGTAGGGGGAGTGGCTACACCTTC. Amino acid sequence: CSARDGRGSGYTF.

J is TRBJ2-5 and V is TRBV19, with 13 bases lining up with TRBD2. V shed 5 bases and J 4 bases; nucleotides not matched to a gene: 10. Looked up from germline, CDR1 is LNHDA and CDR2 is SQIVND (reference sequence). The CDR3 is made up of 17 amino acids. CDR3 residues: CASSPRTSGRARETQYF. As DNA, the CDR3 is TGTGCCAGTAGTCCCAGGACTAGCGGGAGAGCGAGAGAGACCCAGTACTTC.

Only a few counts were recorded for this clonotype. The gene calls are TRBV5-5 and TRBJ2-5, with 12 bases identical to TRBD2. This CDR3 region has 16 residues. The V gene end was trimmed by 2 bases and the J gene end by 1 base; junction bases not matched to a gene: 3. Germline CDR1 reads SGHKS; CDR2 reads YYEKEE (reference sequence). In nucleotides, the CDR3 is TGTGCCAGCAGCTTCCGACTAGCGGGAGTCCAAGAGACCCAGTACTTC. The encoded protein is CASSFRLAGVQETQYF.

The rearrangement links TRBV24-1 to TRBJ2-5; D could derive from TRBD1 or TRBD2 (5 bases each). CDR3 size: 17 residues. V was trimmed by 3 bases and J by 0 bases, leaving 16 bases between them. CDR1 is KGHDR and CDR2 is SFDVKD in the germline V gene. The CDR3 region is CATSDPPNGAYQETQYF. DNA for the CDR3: TGTGCCACCAGTGATCCGCCGAACGGGGCGTACCAAGAGACCCAGTACTTC.

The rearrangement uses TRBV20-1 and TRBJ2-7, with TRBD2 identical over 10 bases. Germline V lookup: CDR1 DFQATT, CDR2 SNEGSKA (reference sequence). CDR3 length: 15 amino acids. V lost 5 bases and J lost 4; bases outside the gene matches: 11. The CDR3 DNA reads TGCAGTGCTGAGGGGCTACTAGCGGGAATTTACGAGCAGTACTTC. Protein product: CSAEGLLAGIYEQYF.

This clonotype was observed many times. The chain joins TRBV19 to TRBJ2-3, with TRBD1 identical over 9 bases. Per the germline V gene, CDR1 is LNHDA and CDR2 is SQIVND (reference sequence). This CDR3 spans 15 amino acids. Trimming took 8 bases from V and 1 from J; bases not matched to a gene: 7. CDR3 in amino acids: CASAIWTGGTDTQYF. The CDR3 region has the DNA TGTGCCAGTGCTATATGGACAGGGGGCACAGATACGCAGTATTTT. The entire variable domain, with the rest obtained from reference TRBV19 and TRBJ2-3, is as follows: DGGITQSPKYLFRKEGQNVTLSCEQNLNHDAMYWYRQDPGQGLRLIYYSQIVNDFQKGDIAEGYSVSREKKESFPLTVTSAQKNPTAFYLCASAIWTGGTDTQYFGPGTRLTVL.

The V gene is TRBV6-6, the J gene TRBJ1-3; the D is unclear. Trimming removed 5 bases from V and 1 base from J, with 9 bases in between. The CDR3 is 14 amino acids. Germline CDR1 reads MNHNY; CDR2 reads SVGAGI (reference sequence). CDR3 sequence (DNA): TGTGCCAGCAGTGCGGGAGGGTCTGGAAACACCATATATTTT. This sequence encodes CASSAGGSGNTIYF.

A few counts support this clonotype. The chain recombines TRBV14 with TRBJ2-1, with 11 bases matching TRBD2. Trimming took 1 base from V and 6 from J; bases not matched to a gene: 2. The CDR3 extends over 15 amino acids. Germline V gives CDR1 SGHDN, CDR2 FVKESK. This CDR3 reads CASSQGLAGSNEQFF. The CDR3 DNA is TGTGCCAGCAGCCAAGGACTAGCGGGAAGCAATGAGCAGTTCTTC.

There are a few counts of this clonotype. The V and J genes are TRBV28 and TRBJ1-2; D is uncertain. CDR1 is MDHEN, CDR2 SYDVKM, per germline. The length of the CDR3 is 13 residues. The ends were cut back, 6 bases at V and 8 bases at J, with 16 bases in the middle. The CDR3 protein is CASSLTSAVGYTF. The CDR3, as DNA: TGTGCCAGCAGCCTAACCTCGGCGGTAGGCTACACCTTC.

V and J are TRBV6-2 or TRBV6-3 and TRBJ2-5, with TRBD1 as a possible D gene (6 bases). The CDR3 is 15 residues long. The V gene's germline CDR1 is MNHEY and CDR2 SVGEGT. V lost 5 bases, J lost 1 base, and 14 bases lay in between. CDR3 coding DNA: TGTGCCAGCAGTGGATGGACAGAAGCCCAAGAGACCCAGTACTTC. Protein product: CASSGWTEAQETQYF.

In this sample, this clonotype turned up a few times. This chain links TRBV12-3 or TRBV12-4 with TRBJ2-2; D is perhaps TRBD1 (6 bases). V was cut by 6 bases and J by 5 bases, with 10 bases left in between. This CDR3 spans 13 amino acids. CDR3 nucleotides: TGTGCCAGCAGCCTCGACAGGACCGGGGAGCTGTTTTTT. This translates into CASSLDRTGELFF.

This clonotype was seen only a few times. Written as DNA, the CDR3 is TGTGCCAGCTCACCAGGGGGGACGAACACCGGGGAGCTGTTTTTT. Translation: CASSPGGTNTGELFF. The chain carries TRBV18 and TRBJ2-2; tentatively, D is TRBD2 (6 bases). CDR3 length equals 15 residues. Trimming took 2 bases from V and 0 from J, leaving 7 bases between them. CDR1 and CDR2 from the germline V gene are KGHSH and LQKENI.

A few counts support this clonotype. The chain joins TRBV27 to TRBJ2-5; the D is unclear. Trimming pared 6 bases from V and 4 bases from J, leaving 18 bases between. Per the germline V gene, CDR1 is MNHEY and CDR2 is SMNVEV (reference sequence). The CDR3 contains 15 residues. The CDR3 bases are TGTGCCAGCAGCCAAACCGTCACCGGCGTAGAGACCCAGTACTTC. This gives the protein CASSQTVTGVETQYF.